The 19 T cell receptor beta chains listed next were all sequenced from one sample in a study of shared clonotypes between healthy human individuals (TCRdb year 2020). Library preparation employed the immunoSEQ multiplex PCR assay. Not all clones reach the TCRdb copy of this immuneACCESS table, which keeps in-frame sequences only. Checked studies attribute under half of the gap to unresolved V genes and leave the rest unexplained. This sample holds a few million clones; more than 80% were observed only once. Of the sample, 0.39% is held by the ten largest clones. Input material: naive CD4+ T cells from PBMCs. The sample's cell subset or site label is to be understood as: CD45RA+ positively selected. Source of these receptors: a man between 18 and 29 years old in good health. Some clones in this sample may be carry-over from other donors' samples.

J is TRBJ2-1 and V is TRBV28; D is possibly TRBD1 or TRBD2 (5 bases each). The CDR3 spans 18 residues. The germline V gene encodes CDR1 MDHEN and CDR2 SYDVKM. V was pared by 11 bases and J by 0 bases, with 26 bases between. This CDR3 reads CAHRRSSVGVPSYNEQFF. The CDR3 region has the DNA TGTGCCCACCGGAGGAGTTCTGTGGGGGTTCCCTCCTACAATGAGCAGTTCTTC.

The chain joins TRBV19 to TRBJ2-2; tentatively, D is TRBD1 (7 bases). CDR1 and CDR2 (germline): LNHDA, SQIVND (reference sequence). CDR3 length: 15 amino acids. Trimming cost V 4 bases and J 4 bases, with 13 bases left between them. CDR3 nucleotide sequence: TGTGCCAGTAGTACGACAGGGAGGAGCACCGGGGAGCTGTTTTTT. Encoded protein: CASSTTGRSTGELFF.

V usage is TRBV19 and J usage is TRBJ2-3, with no clear D. V was trimmed by 7 bases and J by 2 bases, leaving 10 bases between them. This CDR3 is built from 13 residues. Germline-derived CDR1 and CDR2 are LNHDA and SQIVND (reference sequence). In nucleotides, the CDR3 is TGTGCCAGTAAACCCGAGCCCACAGATACGCAGTATTTT. Its translation: CASKPEPTDTQYF. The full variable domain, with the rest looked up from reference TRBV19 and TRBJ2-3, is DGGITQSPKYLFRKEGQNVTLSCEQNLNHDAMYWYRQDPGQGLRLIYYSQIVNDFQKGDIAEGYSVSREKKESFPLTVTSAQKNPTAFYLCASKPEPTDTQYFGPGTRLTVL.

The chain employs TRBV19 and TRBJ1-2; the D gene is possibly TRBD1 (6 bases). The CDR3 consists of 14 residues. Trimming stripped 6 bases from V and 4 bases from J, with 15 bases between. Germline V lookup: CDR1 LNHDA, CDR2 SQIVND (reference sequence). DNA of the CDR3: TGTGCCAGTAGAGGGGACAAGGATGGCTATGGCTACACCTTC. This translates into CASRGDKDGYGYTF.

The genes are TRBV6-1 and TRBJ1-2, with D hard to call. The V end lost 1 base, the J end lost 4 bases, and 13 bases lay between the germline ends. Per the germline V gene, CDR1 is MNHNS and CDR2 is SASEGT. The CDR3 runs 15 residues. CDR3 DNA: TGTGCCAGCAGTGAAGGGCAGCCCCGGGGCTATGGCTACACCTTC. Its translation is CASSEGQPRGYGYTF.

The chain recombines TRBV28 with TRBJ2-3; D may be TRBD2 (5 bases). V shed 6 bases and J shed 10 bases, with 8 bases lying between them. The germline gives CDR1 MDHEN, CDR2 SYDVKM. The CDR3 covers 10 residues. As DNA, the CDR3 is TGTGCCAGCAGCTCGAGGGCGCAGTATTTT. Protein: CASSSRAQYF.

This clone was seen once. The chain couples TRBV15 to TRBJ2-1; D is unresolved. This CDR3 comprises 15 residues. The V end was cut by 5 bases, the J end by 4 bases, with 15 bases between. CDR1 is LNHNV, CDR2 YYDKDF, per germline (reference sequence). The CDR3 DNA follows: TGTGCCACCAGCTCAGACCCAAGCAGTTACAATGAGCAGTTCTTC. It yields the protein CATSSDPSSYNEQFF. Full variable domain (remainder filled in from reference TRBV15 and TRBJ2-1): DAMVIQNPRYQVTQFGKPVTLSCSQTLNHNVMYWYQQKSSQAPKLLFHYYDKDFNNEADTPDNFQSRRPNTSFCFLDIRSPGLGDTAMYLCATSSDPSSYNEQFFGPGTRLTVL.

This chain joins TRBV30 and TRBJ1-6; D remains ambiguous. The CDR3 sequence is 13 residues long. Deletions cut 2 bases from V and 7 bases from J, with 9 bases between. Germline assignment: CDR1 GTSNPN and CDR2 SVGIG (reference sequence). The CDR3 region has the DNA TGTGCCTGGAGTCTGGCGGGAAATTCACCCCTCCACTTT. Translating gives CAWSLAGNSPLHF.

The chain uses TRBV7-8 and TRBJ1-1; D unresolved. Deletions cut 5 bases from V and 1 base from J, with 8 bases between. The CDR3 has 13 residues. Germline-derived CDR1 and CDR2 are SGHVS and FQNEAQ. CDR3 sequence reads: CASSLTENTEAFF. DNA for the CDR3: TGTGCCAGCAGCCTGACGGAGAACACTGAAGCTTTCTTT.

The chain couples TRBV7-2 to TRBJ2-7, with a tentative D call TRBD1 (6 bases). The V and J ends lost 5 bases and 1 base respectively, with 12 bases between them. Germline CDR1 reads SGHTA; CDR2 reads FQGNSA. The CDR3 has 14 amino acids. This CDR3 is CASSAQQGSYEQYF. CDR3 bases: TGTGCCAGCAGCGCCCAACAGGGATCCTACGAGCAGTACTTC.

The chain carries TRBV27 and TRBJ1-1, with D maybe TRBD1 (6 bases). This CDR3 comprises 14 residues. Between the trimmed V and J ends, which lost 5 bases and 2 bases, there was a span of 12 bases. Germline V gene sequence: CDR1 MNHEY, CDR2 SMNVEV (reference sequence). CDR3 residues: CASSQDRRNTEAFF. In DNA, the CDR3 is TGTGCCAGCAGTCAGGACAGACGAAACACTGAAGCTTTCTTT.

This clone was seen just once. This rearrangement joins TRBV7-8 to TRBJ2-5; D is perhaps TRBD1 or TRBD2 (5 bases each). The CDR3 is 13 residues long. V lost 4 bases to trimming and J lost 1 base, with 7 bases between them. Germline values: CDR1 SGHVS, CDR2 FQNEAQ. The CDR3 DNA follows: TGTGCCAGCAGCTGGGGGAGCCAAGAGACCCAGTACTTC. Translation gives CASSWGSQETQYF. The complete variable domain, with remaining parts taken from reference TRBV7-8 and TRBJ2-5, reads GAGVSQSPRYKVAKRGQDVALRCDPISGHVSLFWYQQALGQGPEFLTYFQNEAQLDKSGLPSDRFFAERPEGSVSTLKIQRTQQEDSAVYLCASSWGSQETQYFGPGTRLLVL.

This chain links TRBV6-1 with TRBJ2-5, with 9 bases identical to TRBD2. V lost 7 bases and J lost 4; bases outside the gene matches: 7. The CDR3 totals 14 residues. The germline gives CDR1 MNHNS, CDR2 SASEGT. CDR3 amino acids: CASTAGTSTETQYF. The CDR3 DNA sequence: TGTGCCAGCACCGCCGGGACTAGCACAGAGACCCAGTACTTC.

This clone was detected a few times. The V and J genes are TRBV18 and TRBJ1-5; TRBD1 agrees at 7 bases. Trimming took 5 bases from V and 5 from J; bases not matched to a gene: 6. This CDR3 is built from 14 residues. In germline, CDR1 is KGHSH, CDR2 LQKENI. The CDR3 region is CASSNQGGDQPQHF. The CDR3 bases are TGTGCCAGCTCAAATCAGGGGGGCGATCAGCCCCAGCATTTT.

The chain recombines TRBV7-8 with TRBJ2-1, with unresolved D. The CDR3 totals 16 residues. Germline V gives CDR1 SGHVS, CDR2 FQNEAQ. Trimming shortened V by 0 bases and J by 2 bases, and 11 bases separated the two germline ends. Here the CDR3 reads CASSLAITSPYNEQFF. Here the CDR3 DNA reads TGTGCCAGCAGCTTAGCGATAACCTCCCCCTACAATGAGCAGTTCTTC. The complete variable domain, with remaining parts taken from reference TRBV7-8 and TRBJ2-1, reads GAGVSQSPRYKVAKRGQDVALRCDPISGHVSLFWYQQALGQGPEFLTYFQNEAQLDKSGLPSDRFFAERPEGSVSTLKIQRTQQEDSAVYLCASSLAITSPYNEQFFGPGTRLTVL.

This clone was seen only once. The chain employs TRBV19 and TRBJ1-2; D is possibly TRBD1 (5 bases). Per germline, CDR1 LNHDA and CDR2 SQIVND (reference sequence). The CDR3 loop spans 13 amino acids. Trimming took off 5 bases at V and 3 bases at J, with 10 bases between the two ends. The CDR3 bases are TGTGCCAGTAGTGGGACGAATGACTATGGCTACACCTTC. This codes for CASSGTNDYGYTF.

The rearrangement joins TRBV2 to TRBJ2-2; 8 bases are shared with TRBD2. J was trimmed by 0 bases and V by 7 bases; bases with no gene match: 4. There are 15 residues in the CDR3. Germline V lookup: CDR1 SNHLY, CDR2 FYNNEI. The CDR3 nucleotides read TGTGCCAGCACCCCGACTAGCGCGAACACCGGGGAGCTGTTTTTT. It is translated as CASTPTSANTGELFF.

This sequence joins TRBV19 and TRBJ2-1; TRBD2 might be the D (6 bases). Germline loops: CDR1 LNHDA, CDR2 SQIVND (reference sequence). CDR3 length equals 16 residues. The ends were cut back, 5 bases at V and 2 bases at J, with 16 bases in the middle. The CDR3 spells CASSYIRLDAYNEQFF. In DNA, the CDR3 is TGTGCCAGTAGTTATATCCGACTAGACGCCTACAATGAGCAGTTCTTC. Full variable domain (outside the CDR3, taken from reference TRBV19 and TRBJ2-1): DGGITQSPKYLFRKEGQNVTLSCEQNLNHDAMYWYRQDPGQGLRLIYYSQIVNDFQKGDIAEGYSVSREKKESFPLTVTSAQKNPTAFYLCASSYIRLDAYNEQFFGPGTRLTVL.

This chain uses TRBV27 with TRBJ2-3; 11 positions match TRBD2. CDR3 length: 16 amino acids. V lost 1 base and J lost 7; bases outside the gene matches: 7. Germline loops: CDR1 MNHEY, CDR2 SMNVEV (reference sequence). This CDR3 reads CASSLLASGRLNTQYF. The DNA of the CDR3 is TGTGCCAGCAGTTTATTGGCTAGCGGGAGGCTGAATACGCAGTATTTT.